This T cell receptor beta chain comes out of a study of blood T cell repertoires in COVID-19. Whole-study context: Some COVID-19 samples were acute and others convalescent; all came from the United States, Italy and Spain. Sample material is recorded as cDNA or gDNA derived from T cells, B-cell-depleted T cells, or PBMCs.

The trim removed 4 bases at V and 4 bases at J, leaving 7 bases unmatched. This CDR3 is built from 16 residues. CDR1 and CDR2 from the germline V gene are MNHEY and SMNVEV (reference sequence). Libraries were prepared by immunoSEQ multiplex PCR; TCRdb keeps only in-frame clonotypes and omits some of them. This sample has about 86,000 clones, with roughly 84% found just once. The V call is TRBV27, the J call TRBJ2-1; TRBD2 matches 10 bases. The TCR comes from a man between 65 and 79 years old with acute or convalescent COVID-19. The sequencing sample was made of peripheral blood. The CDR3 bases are TGTGCCAGCAGTTCGCCCACTAGCGGGGATTACAATGAGCAGTTCTTC. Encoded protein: CASSSPTSGDYNEQFF.